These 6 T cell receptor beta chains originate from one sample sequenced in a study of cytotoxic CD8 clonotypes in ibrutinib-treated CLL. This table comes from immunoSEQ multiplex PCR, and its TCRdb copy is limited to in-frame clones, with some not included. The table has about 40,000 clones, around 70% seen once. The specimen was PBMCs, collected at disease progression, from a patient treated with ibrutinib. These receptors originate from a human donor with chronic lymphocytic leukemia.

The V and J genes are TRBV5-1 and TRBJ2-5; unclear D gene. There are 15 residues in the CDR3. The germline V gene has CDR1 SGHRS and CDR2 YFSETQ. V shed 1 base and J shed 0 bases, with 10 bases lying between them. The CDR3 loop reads CASSLITGYQETQYF. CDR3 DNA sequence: TGCGCCAGCAGCTTGATTACTGGGTACCAAGAGACCCAGTACTTC.

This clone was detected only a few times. CDR3 amino acids: CASSIPGNYEQYF. CDR3 coding DNA: TGTGCCAGCAGCATCCCGGGGAACTACGAGCAGTACTTC. The rearrangement links TRBV5-7 to TRBJ2-7, with D maybe TRBD2 (5 bases). TRBV5-7 qualifies as an ORF whose function is uncertain. The V and J ends lost 4 bases and 3 bases respectively, with 11 bases between them. The CDR3 is made up of 13 amino acids.

CDR3 DNA: TGCGCCAGCAGCTTGGGACAGGGGGATGGGGCCAACGTCCTGACTTTC. It translates to CASSLGQGDGANVLTF. This chain links TRBV5-1 with TRBJ2-6; 9 nucleotides line up with TRBD1. V lost 0 bases, J lost 3 bases, and 1 base stayed unmatched. Germline loops: CDR1 SGHRS, CDR2 YFSETQ. The CDR3 is made up of 16 amino acids.

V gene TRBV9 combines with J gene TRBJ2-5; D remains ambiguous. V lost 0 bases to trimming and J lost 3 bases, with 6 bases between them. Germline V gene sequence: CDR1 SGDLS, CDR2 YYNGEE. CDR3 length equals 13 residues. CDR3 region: CASSVVTEETQYF. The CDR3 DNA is TGTGCCAGCAGCGTAGTAACGGAAGAGACCCAGTACTTC.

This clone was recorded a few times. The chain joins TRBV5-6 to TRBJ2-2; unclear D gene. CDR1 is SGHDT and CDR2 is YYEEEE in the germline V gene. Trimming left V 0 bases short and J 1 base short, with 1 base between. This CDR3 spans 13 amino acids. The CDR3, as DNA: TGTGCCAGCAGCTTGGGGAACACCGGGGAGCTGTTTTTT. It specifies CASSLGNTGELFF.

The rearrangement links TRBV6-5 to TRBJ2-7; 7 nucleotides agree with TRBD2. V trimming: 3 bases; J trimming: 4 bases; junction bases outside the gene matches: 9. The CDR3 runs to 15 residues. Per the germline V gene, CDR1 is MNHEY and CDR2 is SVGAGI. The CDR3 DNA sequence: TGTGCCAGCAGTTATCGGGGCGGGAGTAGTTACGAGCAGTACTTC. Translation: CASSYRGGSSYEQYF.